These T cell receptor beta chains were read from a single sample in a study of Graves' ophthalmopathy and Graves' hyperthyroidism. TCRdb reprocessed the multiplex PCR reads via MiXCR and lists one record per CDR3 protein. The sample contains a few hundred thousand distinct CDR3 sequences, approximately 18% of which appear only once. Material for sequencing was peripheral blood. The receptors were sampled from an adult woman with stable Graves' hyperthyroidism. The CDR3 runs from the conserved cysteine through the conserved F or W. Each record gives: V gene, clone size, J gene, D gene, CDR3 protein, CDR3 DNA. A D gene is named only where the DNA matches it firmly. Clone size is shown for a subset of rows, as once, few, many or a class of expanded clone.

V: TRBV5-1
size: many
J: TRBJ2-2
D: TRBD1
CDR3: CASSFLQGSGELFF
DNA: TGCGCCAGCAGCTTTCTACAGGGGTCCGGGGAGCTGTTTTTT

V: TRBV19
size: -
J: TRBJ1-3
D: -
CDR3: CATAGASGNTIYF
DNA: TGTGCCACTGCCGGCGCCTCTGGAAACACCATATATTTT

V: TRBV12-3/TRBV12-4
size: many
J: TRBJ1-5
D: -
CDR3: CASTITGGFEPQHF
DNA: TGTGCCAGCACCATAACGGGGGGGTTCGAGCCCCAGCATTTT

V: TRBV9
size: many
J: TRBJ1-2
D: TRBD1
CDR3: CASSDRTGIYGYTF
DNA: TGTGCCAGCAGCGACCGGACAGGGATCTATGGCTACACCTTC

V: TRBV9
size: few
J: TRBJ1-6
D: -
CDR3: CASSVGGGVSPLHF
DNA: TGTGCCAGCAGCGTAGGGGGGGGGGTCTCACCCCTCCACTTT

V: TRBV20-1
size: many
J: TRBJ2-4
D: TRBD2
CDR3: CSARERTSRVKNIQYF
DNA: TGCAGTGCTAGAGAGCGGACTAGCCGTGTCAAAAACATTCAGTACTTC

V: TRBV18
size: -
J: TRBJ2-7
D: -
CDR3: CASSPGNREQYF
DNA: TGTGCCAGCTCACCAGGAAACCGCGAGCAGTACTTC

V: TRBV28
size: -
J: TRBJ2-3
D: TRBD2
CDR3: CASSSPPGTSGSTDTQYF
DNA: TGTGCCAGCAGTTCACCCCCCGGGACTAGCGGGAGCACAGATACGCAGTATTTT

V: TRBV7-9
size: -
J: TRBJ1-5
D: -
CDR3: CASSLGGGESQPQHF
DNA: TGTGCCAGCAGCTTAGGAGGGGGTGAGAGTCAGCCCCAGCATTTT

V: TRBV7-2
size: many
J: TRBJ1-1
D: -
CDR3: CASSPTGYWDTEAFF
DNA: TGTGCCAGCAGCCCAACAGGGTATTGGGACACTGAAGCTTTCTTT

V: TRBV7-3
size: many
J: TRBJ1-5
D: -
CDR3: CASSLIFLRRFRLGTNQPQHF
DNA: TGTGCCAGCAGCTTAATTTTCCTACGACGTTTTAGGTTAGGGACTAATCAGCCCCAGCATTTT

V: TRBV19
size: -
J: TRBJ2-7
D: TRBD2
CDR3: CASSIEAIIGDRGLAGGYEQYF
DNA: TGTGCCAGCAGCATAGAGGCTATTATCGGGGACAGGGGACTAGCGGGAGGCTACGAGCAGTACTTC

V: TRBV28
size: many
J: TRBJ1-1
D: -
CDR3: CASRPQTDHSGGTEAFF
DNA: TGTGCCAGCAGGCCACAAACGGATCATTCGGGGGGCACTGAAGCTTTCTTT

V: TRBV5-1
size: many
J: TRBJ2-7
D: TRBD2
CDR3: CASSHGLAGEVGYEQYF
DNA: TGCGCCAGCAGCCACGGACTAGCGGGAGAAGTGGGATACGAGCAGTACTTC

V: TRBV7-8
size: -
J: TRBJ1-5
D: TRBD1
CDR3: CASSPGTARNQPQHF
DNA: TGTGCCAGCAGCCCCGGGACAGCTCGCAATCAGCCCCAGCATTTT

V: TRBV29-1
size: few
J: TRBJ1-2
D: -
CDR3: CSVAGATNYGYTF
DNA: TGCAGCGTTGCTGGGGCAACTAACTATGGCTACACCTTC

V: TRBV5-1
size: -
J: TRBJ2-5
D: TRBD2
CDR3: CASSLTSGFQETQYF
DNA: TGCGCCAGCAGCCTAACTAGCGGGTTCCAAGAGACCCAGTACTTC

V: TRBV2
size: many
J: TRBJ2-7
D: -
CDR3: CASSENSPTYEQYF
DNA: TGTGCCAGCAGTGAGAATAGCCCCACCTACGAGCAGTACTTC

V: TRBV29-1
size: once
J: TRBJ1-1
D: TRBD1
CDR3: CSVDPRTGPNTEAFF
DNA: TGCAGCGTTGACCCCCGGACAGGGCCGAACACTGAAGCTTTCTTT

V: TRBV6-2/TRBV6-3
size: many
J: TRBJ1-5
D: TRBD1
CDR3: CASNTGTGIPINNQPQHF
DNA: TGTGCCAGCAATACCGGGACAGGGATCCCGATTAACAATCAGCCCCAGCATTTT

V: TRBV6-1
size: many
J: TRBJ1-3
D: -
CDR3: CASSEEQLSGNTIYF
DNA: TGTGCCAGCAGTGAAGAACAACTCTCTGGAAACACCATATATTTT

V: TRBV5-1
size: many
J: TRBJ1-4
D: -
CDR3: CASSDSYEKLFF
DNA: TGCGCCAGCAGCGACTCCTATGAAAAACTGTTTTTT

V: TRBV25-1
size: -
J: TRBJ2-6
D: -
CDR3: CASSLDGNSGANVLTF
DNA: TGTGCCAGCAGTCTTGACGGAAACTCTGGGGCCAACGTCCTGACTTTC

V: TRBV12-3/TRBV12-4
size: many
J: TRBJ1-2
D: -
CDR3: CASSHSGVRFGYTF
DNA: TGTGCCAGCAGCCACTCAGGGGTTCGATTTGGCTACACCTTC

V: TRBV6-5
size: many
J: TRBJ2-7
D: -
CDR3: CASSMTTTYEQYF
DNA: TGTGCCAGCAGTATGACCACCACCTACGAGCAGTACTTC

V: TRBV20-1
size: many
J: TRBJ2-5
D: TRBD2
CDR3: CSANEAGLAGPETQYF
DNA: TGCAGTGCCAACGAAGCGGGACTAGCGGGACCGGAGACCCAGTACTTC

V: TRBV18
size: many
J: TRBJ1-2
D: TRBD1
CDR3: CASSVDGQDSYGYTF
DNA: TGTGCCAGCTCGGTTGACGGACAGGACAGCTATGGCTACACCTTC

V: TRBV5-1
size: few
J: TRBJ1-5
D: -
CDR3: CASLRPNQPQHF
DNA: TGCGCCAGCTTGCGCCCGAATCAGCCCCAGCATTTT

V: TRBV27
size: many
J: TRBJ1-2
D: TRBD1
CDR3: CASSSTGQGFSNYGYTF
DNA: TGTGCCAGCAGTTCAACGGGACAGGGATTCTCAAACTATGGCTACACCTTC

V: TRBV7-9
size: -
J: TRBJ2-2
D: -
CDR3: CASSRTKGAGELFF
DNA: TGTGCCAGCAGCCGGACAAAGGGGGCCGGGGAGCTGTTTTTT

V: TRBV2
size: many
J: TRBJ1-5
D: -
CDR3: CASSKGTTNQPQHF
DNA: TGTGCCAGCAGTAAAGGGACAACCAATCAGCCCCAGCATTTT

V: TRBV11-2
size: -
J: TRBJ2-1
D: TRBD2
CDR3: CASSPIGGAVNEQFF
DNA: TGTGCCAGCAGCCCGATCGGGGGGGCTGTCAATGAGCAGTTCTTC

V: TRBV5-6
size: few
J: TRBJ1-5
D: TRBD1
CDR3: CASSLGQAGSQPQHF
DNA: TGTGCCAGCAGCCTCGGACAGGCGGGCTCTCAGCCCCAGCATTTT

V: TRBV18
size: -
J: TRBJ2-7
D: -
CDR3: CASSSQGATYEPYF
DNA: TGTGCCAGCTCAAGTCAGGGCGCGACCTACGAGCCGTACTTC

V: TRBV12-3/TRBV12-4
size: -
J: TRBJ1-5
D: TRBD1
CDR3: CASSLRGQGNNQPQHF
DNA: TGTGCCAGCAGCCTTAGGGGACAGGGAAACAATCAGCCCCAGCATTTT

V: TRBV20-1
size: many
J: TRBJ2-7
D: TRBD2
CDR3: CSASGEGPFYEQYF
DNA: TGCAGTGCTAGTGGGGAGGGCCCCTTCTACGAGCAGTACTTC

V: TRBV30
size: -
J: TRBJ2-7
D: -
CDR3: CAWSQGQKGSEQYF
DNA: TGTGCCTGGAGTCAAGGACAGAAAGGGTCCGAGCAGTACTTC

V: TRBV20-1
size: many
J: TRBJ1-1
D: -
CDR3: CSTGMNTEAFF
DNA: TGCAGTACGGGGATGAACACTGAAGCTTTCTTT

V: TRBV6-2/TRBV6-3
size: -
J: TRBJ2-7
D: TRBD1
CDR3: CASSYLTGTGSGHEQYF
DNA: TGTGCCAGCAGTTACCTAACCGGGACAGGGAGCGGCCACGAGCAGTACTTC

V: TRBV19
size: many
J: TRBJ1-1
D: -
CDR3: CASRLNPTGVANTEAFF
DNA: TGTGCCAGTAGATTAAACCCTACAGGTGTCGCGAACACTGAAGCTTTCTTT

V: TRBV6-2/TRBV6-3
size: -
J: TRBJ1-1
D: TRBD1
CDR3: CASSNGIRTGGSYGTEAFF
DNA: TGTGCCAGCAGCAACGGAATCCGGACAGGGGGCTCCTACGGCACTGAAGCTTTCTTT

V: TRBV7-2
size: many
J: TRBJ2-5
D: TRBD2
CDR3: CASSSRAGVDETQYF
DNA: TGTGCCAGCAGCTCGAGGGCGGGAGTAGATGAGACCCAGTACTTC

V: TRBV6-1
size: many
J: TRBJ2-7
D: TRBD1
CDR3: CASSDRDRGRPLSSYEQYF
DNA: TGTGCCAGCAGTGATAGGGACAGGGGACGCCCCTTGAGCTCCTACGAGCAGTACTTC

V: TRBV4-1
size: many
J: TRBJ2-5
D: TRBD2
CDR3: CASSQVGGLAGGETQYF
DNA: TGCGCCAGCAGCCAAGTAGGAGGACTAGCGGGAGGAGAGACCCAGTACTTC

V: TRBV6-1
size: many
J: TRBJ2-7
D: -
CDR3: CASSEQGGGGEQYF
DNA: TGTGCCAGCAGTGAGCAGGGGGGTGGCGGCGAGCAGTACTTC

V: TRBV20-1
size: -
J: TRBJ2-3
D: -
CDR3: CSARDPGFNADTQYF
DNA: TGCAGTGCTAGAGATCCAGGGTTCAACGCAGATACGCAGTATTTT

V: TRBV20-1
size: many
J: TRBJ1-1
D: -
CDR3: CSVGQYDIGVNTEAFF
DNA: TGCAGTGTGGGCCAGTATGACATTGGGGTGAACACTGAAGCTTTCTTT